This T cell receptor (beta chain) came from a study of cytomegalovirus exposure and HLA in healthy donors. PCR was performed using 60 Vbeta and 13 Jbeta primers. Here immunoSEQ multiplex PCR was the method, and the copy in TCRdb shows in-frame clones only, minus some. The sample records more than 150,000 clones, more than 75% being singletons. This clone appeared a few times. The germline CDR1 and CDR2 sequences are SNHLY and FYNNEI. The CDR3 extends over 14 amino acids. After removal of 4 bases from V and 6 bases from J, the junction contained 6 bases not matched to a gene. Sequenced material: PBMCs. The sequence derives from a woman younger than 45 in good health and CMV-seropositive. This chain connects TRBV2 to TRBJ1-5, with 7 bases aligning to TRBD1. CDR3 loop: CASSGQGGVQPQHF. The CDR3 nucleotides read TGTGCCAGCAGTGGGCAGGGGGGAGTTCAGCCCCAGCATTTT. The whole variable domain, filled in from reference TRBV2 and TRBJ1-5, reads EPEVTQTPSHQVTQMGQEVILRCVPISNHLYFYWYRQILGQKVEFLVSFYNNEISEKSEIFDDQFSVERPDGSNFTLKIRSTKLEDSAMYFCASSGQGGVQPQHFGDGTRLSIL.